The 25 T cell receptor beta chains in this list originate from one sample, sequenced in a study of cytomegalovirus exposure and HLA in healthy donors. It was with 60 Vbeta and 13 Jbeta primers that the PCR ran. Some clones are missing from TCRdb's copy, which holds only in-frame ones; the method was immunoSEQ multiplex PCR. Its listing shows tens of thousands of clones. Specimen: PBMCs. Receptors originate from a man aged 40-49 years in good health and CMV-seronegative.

The CDR3 loop is CASSQGGGAWEQYF. In DNA, the CDR3 is TGCGCCAGCAGCCAAGGCGGGGGGGCATGGGAGCAGTACTTC. The rearrangement uses TRBV4-1 and TRBJ2-7; 9 bases are shared with TRBD2. Unmatched junction bases numbered 5, after V lost 1 base and J lost 7 bases. The CDR3 totals 14 residues. Per germline, CDR1 MGHRA and CDR2 YSYEKL.

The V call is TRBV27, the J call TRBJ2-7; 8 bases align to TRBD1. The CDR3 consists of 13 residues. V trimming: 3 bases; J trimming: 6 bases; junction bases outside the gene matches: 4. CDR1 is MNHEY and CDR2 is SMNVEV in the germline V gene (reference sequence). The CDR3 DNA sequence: TGTGCCAGCAGTTTGTCGGACAGGGTCGAGCAGTACTTC. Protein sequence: CASSLSDRVEQYF.

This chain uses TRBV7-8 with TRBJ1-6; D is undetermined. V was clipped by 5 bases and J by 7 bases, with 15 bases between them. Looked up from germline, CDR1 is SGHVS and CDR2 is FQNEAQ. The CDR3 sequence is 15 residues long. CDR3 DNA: TGTGCCAGCAGCCCAGACATATCGCGAAATTCACCCCTCCACTTT. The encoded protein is CASSPDISRNSPLHF.

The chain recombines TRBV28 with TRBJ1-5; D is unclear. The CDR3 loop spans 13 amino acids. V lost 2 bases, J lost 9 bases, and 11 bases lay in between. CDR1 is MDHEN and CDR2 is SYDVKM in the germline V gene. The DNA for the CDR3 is TGTGCCAGCAGTTTAGGAGCTCGCGGGCCCCAGCATTTT. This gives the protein CASSLGARGPQHF.

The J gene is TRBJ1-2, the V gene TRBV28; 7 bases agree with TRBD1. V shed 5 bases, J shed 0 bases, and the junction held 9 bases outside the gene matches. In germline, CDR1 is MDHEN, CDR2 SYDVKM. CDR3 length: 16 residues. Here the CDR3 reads CASSLVVGGPNYGYTF. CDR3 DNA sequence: TGTGCCAGCAGTCTCGTGGTAGGGGGCCCTAACTATGGCTACACCTTC.

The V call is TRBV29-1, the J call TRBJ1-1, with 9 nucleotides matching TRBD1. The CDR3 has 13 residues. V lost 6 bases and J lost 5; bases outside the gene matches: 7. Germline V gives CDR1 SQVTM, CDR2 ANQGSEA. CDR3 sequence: CSVKQGASTEAFF. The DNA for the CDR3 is TGCAGCGTGAAACAGGGGGCTTCTACTGAAGCTTTCTTT.

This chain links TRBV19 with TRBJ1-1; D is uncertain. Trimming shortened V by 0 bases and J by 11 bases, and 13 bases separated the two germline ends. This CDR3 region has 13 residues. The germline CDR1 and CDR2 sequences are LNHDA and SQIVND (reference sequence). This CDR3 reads CASSIDLGSRAFF. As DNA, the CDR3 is TGTGCCAGTAGTATAGATCTCGGCAGCAGGGCTTTCTTT. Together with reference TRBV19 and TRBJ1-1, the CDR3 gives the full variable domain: DGGITQSPKYLFRKEGQNVTLSCEQNLNHDAMYWYRQDPGQGLRLIYYSQIVNDFQKGDIAEGYSVSREKKESFPLTVTSAQKNPTAFYLCASSIDLGSRAFFGQGTRLTVV.

The CDR3 protein is CASSLTVNTGELFF. CDR3 nucleotides: TGTGCCAGCAGCTTGACAGTGAACACCGGGGAGCTGTTTTTT. The genes are TRBV7-6 and TRBJ2-2; maybe TRBD1 (5 bases). The CDR3 totals 14 residues. Germline CDR1 reads SGHVS; CDR2 reads FNYEAQ. Trimming pared 3 bases from V and 1 base from J, leaving 6 bases between.

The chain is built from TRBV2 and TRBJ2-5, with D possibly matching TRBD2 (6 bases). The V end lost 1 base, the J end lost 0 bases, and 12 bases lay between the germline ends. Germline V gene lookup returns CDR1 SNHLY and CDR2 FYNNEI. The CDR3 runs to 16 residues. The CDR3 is CASSEVSLAYQETQYF. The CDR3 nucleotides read TGTGCCAGCAGTGAAGTGTCCCTAGCGTACCAAGAGACCCAGTACTTC.

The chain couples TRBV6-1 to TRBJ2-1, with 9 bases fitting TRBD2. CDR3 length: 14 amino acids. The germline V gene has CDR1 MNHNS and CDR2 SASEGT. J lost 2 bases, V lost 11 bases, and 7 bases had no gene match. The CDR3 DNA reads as TGTGCCGTCAAGGCGGGGGGGCCCTACAATGAGCAGTTCTTC. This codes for CAVKAGGPYNEQFF.

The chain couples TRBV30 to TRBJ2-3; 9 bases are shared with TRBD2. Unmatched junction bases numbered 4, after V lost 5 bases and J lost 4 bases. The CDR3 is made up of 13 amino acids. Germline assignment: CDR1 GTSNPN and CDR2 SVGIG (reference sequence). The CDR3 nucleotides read TGTGCCTGGGCGACTAGCGGCTCAGATACGCAGTATTTT. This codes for CAWATSGSDTQYF.

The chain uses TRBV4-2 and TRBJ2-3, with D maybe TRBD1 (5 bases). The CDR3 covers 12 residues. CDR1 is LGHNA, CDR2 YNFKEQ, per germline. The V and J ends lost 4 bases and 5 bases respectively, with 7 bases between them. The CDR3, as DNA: TGTGCCAGCAGCCTCAGGGTAGATACGCAGTATTTT. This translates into CASSLRVDTQYF.

The CDR3: CASAGQGYSPLHF. CDR3 sequence (DNA): TGTGCCAGCGCTGGACAGGGGTATTCACCCCTCCACTTT. This sequence joins TRBV6-1 and TRBJ1-6, with TRBD1 matching over 9 bases. V was pared by 8 bases and J by 8 bases, with 4 bases of the junction left unmatched. The CDR3 has 13 amino acids. Per the germline V gene, CDR1 is MNHNS and CDR2 is SASEGT.

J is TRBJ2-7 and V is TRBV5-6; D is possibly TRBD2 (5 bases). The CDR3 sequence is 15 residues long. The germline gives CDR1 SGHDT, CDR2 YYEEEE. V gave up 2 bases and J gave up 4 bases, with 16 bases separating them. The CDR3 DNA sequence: TGTGCCAGCAGCTTAGGACCGAGGGCTTTTTACGAGCAGTACTTC. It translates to CASSLGPRAFYEQYF.

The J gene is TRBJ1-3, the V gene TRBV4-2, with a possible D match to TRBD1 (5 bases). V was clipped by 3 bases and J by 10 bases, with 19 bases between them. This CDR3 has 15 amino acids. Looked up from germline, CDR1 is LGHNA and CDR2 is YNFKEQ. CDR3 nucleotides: TGTGCCAGCAGCCAGGGACGGACTCCGGCGGGGACCATATATTTT. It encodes CASSQGRTPAGTIYF.

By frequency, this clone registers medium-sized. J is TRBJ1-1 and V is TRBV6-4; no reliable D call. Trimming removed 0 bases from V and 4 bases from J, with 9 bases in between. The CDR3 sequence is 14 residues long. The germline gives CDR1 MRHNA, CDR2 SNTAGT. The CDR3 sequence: CASSDSSRGTEAFF. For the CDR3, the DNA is TGTGCCAGCAGTGACTCGTCCCGGGGCACTGAAGCTTTCTTT.

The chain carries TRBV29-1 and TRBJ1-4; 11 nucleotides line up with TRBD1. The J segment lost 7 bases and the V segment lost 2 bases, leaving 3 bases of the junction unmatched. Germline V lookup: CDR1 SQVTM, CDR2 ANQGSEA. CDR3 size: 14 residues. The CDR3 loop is CSVEKDRGREKLFF. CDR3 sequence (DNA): TGCAGCGTTGAAAAGGACAGGGGGCGTGAAAAACTGTTTTTT.

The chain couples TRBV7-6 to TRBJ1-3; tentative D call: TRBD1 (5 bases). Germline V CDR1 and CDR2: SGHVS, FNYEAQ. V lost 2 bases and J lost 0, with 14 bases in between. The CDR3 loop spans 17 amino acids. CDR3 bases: TGTGCCAGCAGCTTAACGGGCAGGGCTCTCTCTGGAAACACCATATATTTT. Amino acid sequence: CASSLTGRALSGNTIYF.

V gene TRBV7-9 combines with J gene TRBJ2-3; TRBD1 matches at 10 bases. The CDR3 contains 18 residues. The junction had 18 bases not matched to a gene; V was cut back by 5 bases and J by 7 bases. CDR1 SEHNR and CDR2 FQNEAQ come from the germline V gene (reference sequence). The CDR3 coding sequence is TGTGCCAGCAGCAGGGTGGGACAGGGGATATCGTCAACAAATACGCAGTATTTT. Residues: CASSRVGQGISSTNTQYF. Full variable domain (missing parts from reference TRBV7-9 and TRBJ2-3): DTGVSQNPRHKITKRGQNVTFRCDPISEHNRLYWYRQTLGQGPEFLTYFQNEAQLEKSRLLSDRFSAERPKGSFSTLEIQRTEQGDSAMYLCASSRVGQGISSTNTQYFGPGTRLTVL.

The CDR3 bases are TGTGCCAGCAGCCAACCACTAGCGGGGGGCACAGATACGCAGTATTTT. Translating it yields CASSQPLAGGTDTQYF. This chain joins TRBV4-2 and TRBJ2-3; 11 nucleotides match TRBD2. V was pared by 2 bases and J by 1 base, with 2 bases of the junction left unmatched. CDR1 and CDR2 (germline): LGHNA, YNFKEQ. The CDR3 is made up of 16 amino acids.

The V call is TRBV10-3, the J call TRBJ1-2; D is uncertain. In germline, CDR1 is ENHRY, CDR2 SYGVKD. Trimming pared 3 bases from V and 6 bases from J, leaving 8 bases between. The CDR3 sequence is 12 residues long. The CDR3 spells CAISDGVDGYTF. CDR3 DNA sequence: TGTGCCATCAGTGACGGAGTGGATGGCTACACCTTC.

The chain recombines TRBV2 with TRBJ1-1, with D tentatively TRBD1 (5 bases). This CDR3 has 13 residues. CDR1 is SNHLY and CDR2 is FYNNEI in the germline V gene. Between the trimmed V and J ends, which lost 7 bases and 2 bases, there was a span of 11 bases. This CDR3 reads CASIPDTNTEAFF. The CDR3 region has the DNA TGTGCCAGCATCCCGGACACAAACACTGAAGCTTTCTTT.

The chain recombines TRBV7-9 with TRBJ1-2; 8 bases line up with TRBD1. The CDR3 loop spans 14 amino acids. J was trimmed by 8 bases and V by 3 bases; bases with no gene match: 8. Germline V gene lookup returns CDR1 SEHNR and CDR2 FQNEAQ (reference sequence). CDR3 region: CASSFRGQGRGYTF. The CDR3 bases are TGTGCCAGCAGCTTTAGAGGACAGGGAAGGGGCTACACCTTC.

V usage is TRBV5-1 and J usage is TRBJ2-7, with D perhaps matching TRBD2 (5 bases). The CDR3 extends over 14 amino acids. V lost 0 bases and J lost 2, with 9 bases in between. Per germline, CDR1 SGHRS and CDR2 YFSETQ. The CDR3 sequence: CASSLEAGPYEQYF. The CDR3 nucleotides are TGCGCCAGCAGCTTGGAGGCGGGCCCCTACGAGCAGTACTTC.

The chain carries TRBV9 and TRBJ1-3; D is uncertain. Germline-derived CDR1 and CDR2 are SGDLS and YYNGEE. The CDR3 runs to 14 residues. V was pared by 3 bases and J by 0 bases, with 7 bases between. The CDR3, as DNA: TGTGCCAGCAGCGCACACAGCTCTGGAAACACCATATATTTT. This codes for CASSAHSSGNTIYF.